Sequencing of this TCR beta chain was carried out in a study of technical replicates of blood from several donors. The CDR3 contains 13 residues. Per germline, CDR1 ENHRY and CDR2 SYGVKD. Trimming shortened V by 2 bases and J by 2 bases, and 6 bases separated the two germline ends. Clones were sequenced by immunoSEQ multiplex PCR, and TCRdb holds only the in-frame ones, with some missing. This table holds about 76,000 clones, around 86% found once. This TCR derives from a human donor in good health. Some clones in this sample may be carry-over from other donors' samples. V and J are TRBV10-3 and TRBJ1-2, with D unclear. The sample comprised PBMCs. The CDR3 DNA follows: TGTGCCATCAGTGAGACCCAGAACTATGGCTACACCTTC. This gives the protein CAISETQNYGYTF.